This TCR beta chain appears in the sequencing data of a study of CD8+CD57+ T cells in acquired aplastic anemia. TCR beta VDJ and CDR3 were profiled, and genomic DNA was the template. TCRdb recomputed calls from the reads with MiXCR, one row per CDR3 protein. The repertoire holds under 200,000 distinct CDR3 sequences, with 48% as singletons. Patients chosen for sequencing had shown CD8+CD57+ cell expansion by flow cytometry. In regard to this clonotype: Given a much more abundant clone one base away, this may be a read error.

The CDR3 loop spans 16 amino acids. Germline V gives CDR1 MNHEY, CDR2 SVGEGT. After removal of 4 bases from V and 0 bases from J, the junction contained 9 bases not matched to a gene. The chain joins TRBV6-2 or TRBV6-3 to TRBJ2-7, with 7 bases lining up with TRBD2. The sample consisted of sorted CD4+, CD8+, or CD8+CD57+ T cells (not recorded which) from PBMCs. This clonotype was sampled from a human donor with aplastic anemia. The CDR3 loop reads CASSFGTSVSSYEQYF. The CDR3 DNA sequence: TGTGCCAGCAGTTTCGGAACTAGCGTGAGCTCCTACGAGCAGTACTTC.